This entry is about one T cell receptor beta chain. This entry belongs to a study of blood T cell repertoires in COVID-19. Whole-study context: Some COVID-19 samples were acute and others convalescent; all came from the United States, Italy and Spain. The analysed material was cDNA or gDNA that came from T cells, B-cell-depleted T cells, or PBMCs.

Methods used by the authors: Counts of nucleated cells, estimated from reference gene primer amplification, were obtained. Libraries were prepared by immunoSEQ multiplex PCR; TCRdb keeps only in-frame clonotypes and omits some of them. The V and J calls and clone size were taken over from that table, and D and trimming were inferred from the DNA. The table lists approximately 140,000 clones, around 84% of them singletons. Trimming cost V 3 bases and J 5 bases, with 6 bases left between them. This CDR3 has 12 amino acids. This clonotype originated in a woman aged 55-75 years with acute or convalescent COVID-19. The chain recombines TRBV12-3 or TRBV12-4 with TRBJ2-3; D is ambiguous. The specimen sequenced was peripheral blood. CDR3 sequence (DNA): TGTGCCAGCAGTTTGGTACAAGATACGCAGTATTTT. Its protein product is CASSLVQDTQYF.